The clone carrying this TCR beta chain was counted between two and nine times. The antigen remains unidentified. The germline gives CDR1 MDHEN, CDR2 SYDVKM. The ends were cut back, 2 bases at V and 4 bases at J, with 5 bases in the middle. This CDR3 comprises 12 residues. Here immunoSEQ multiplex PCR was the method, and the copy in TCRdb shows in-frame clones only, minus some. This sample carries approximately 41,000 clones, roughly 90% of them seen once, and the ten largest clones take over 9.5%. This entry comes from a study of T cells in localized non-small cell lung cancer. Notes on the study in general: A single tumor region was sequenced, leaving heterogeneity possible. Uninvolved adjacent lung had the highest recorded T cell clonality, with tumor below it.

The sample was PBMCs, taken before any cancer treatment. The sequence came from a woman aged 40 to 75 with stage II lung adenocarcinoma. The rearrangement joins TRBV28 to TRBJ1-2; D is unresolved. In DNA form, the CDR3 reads TGTGCCAGCAGTTTAAACGTCTATGGCTACACCTTC. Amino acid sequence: CASSLNVYGYTF.